These 32 T cell receptor beta chains came from one sample sequenced in a study of cytomegalovirus exposure and HLA in healthy donors. Primers: 60 Vbeta forward and 13 Jbeta reverse. Profiling relied on immunoSEQ multiplex PCR, and the TCRdb table lists in-frame clones only, not all of them. Among 150,000 to 200,000 clones listed, approximately 88% were seen once. Sequences were obtained from PBMCs. The receptor set was obtained from a boy aged 5-17 years in good health and CMV-seronegative.

The V call is TRBV27, the J call TRBJ1-1; TRBD1 matches 7 bases. The trim removed 1 base at V and 3 bases at J, leaving 11 bases unmatched. This CDR3 is built from 17 residues. Per the germline V gene, CDR1 is MNHEY and CDR2 is SMNVEV (reference sequence). The CDR3 region is CASSLLTQGLRDTEAFF. DNA for the CDR3: TGTGCCAGCAGTTTATTAACACAGGGGCTGCGGGACACTGAAGCTTTCTTT.

The V gene is TRBV6-1, the J gene TRBJ2-1; 11 positions match TRBD2. In germline, CDR1 is MNHNS, CDR2 SASEGT. Germline trimming cut 8 bases from V and 7 bases from J; bases unmatched to any gene: 4. The CDR3 sequence is 13 residues long. CDR3 bases: TGTGCCAGCGGGCTAGCGGGAGGTAATGAGCAGTTCTTC. Its translation: CASGLAGGNEQFF.

The chain links TRBV7-3 to TRBJ2-6; 8 nucleotides align to TRBD1. Germline V lookup: CDR1 SGHTA, CDR2 FQGTGA. The CDR3 sequence is 16 residues long. The ends lost 5 bases at V and 2 bases at J; junction bases unmatched: 5. CDR3 sequence: CASSPPTGAGANVLTF. The DNA for the CDR3 is TGTGCCAGCAGCCCACCGACAGGGGCTGGGGCCAACGTCCTGACTTTC.

The V call is TRBV9, the J call TRBJ1-3; 10 nucleotides agree with TRBD1. V trimming: 4 bases; J trimming: 3 bases; junction bases outside the gene matches: 7. This CDR3 is 16 amino acids long. The germline V gene has CDR1 SGDLS and CDR2 YYNGEE. CDR3 DNA: TGTGCCAGCAGCCCCCTGACAGGGGGCTTTGGAAACACCATATATTTT. Residues: CASSPLTGGFGNTIYF.

The rearrangement links TRBV7-8 to TRBJ2-2; 9 bases line up with TRBD2. This CDR3 region has 16 residues. Looked up from germline, CDR1 is SGHVS and CDR2 is FQNEAQ. The V gene end was trimmed by 7 bases and the J gene end by 4 bases; junction bases not matched to a gene: 10. Here the CDR3 DNA reads TGTGCCAGCACCGTTAGCGGGAGTTATCTCACCGGGGAGCTGTTTTTT. Translating gives CASTVSGSYLTGELFF.

This chain joins TRBV5-1 and TRBJ1-1; a weak D match, TRBD1 (6 bases). Trimming removed 4 bases at V and 10 bases at J, with 11 bases between. The CDR3 runs to 11 residues. From germline, CDR1 is SGHRS and CDR2 YFSETQ. CDR3 protein: CASSLSGVAFF. CDR3 nucleotide sequence: TGCGCCAGCAGCCTATCAGGGGTAGCTTTCTTT.

The V gene is TRBV29-1, the J gene TRBJ2-2, with unresolved D. Germline CDR1 reads SQVTM; CDR2 reads ANQGSEA. The ends were cut back, 4 bases at V and 5 bases at J, with 14 bases in the middle. The CDR3 has 14 amino acids. In DNA, the CDR3 is TGCAGCGTTGTCTCAGGCTCCCTAACCGGGGAGCTGTTTTTT. Translating gives CSVVSGSLTGELFF.

This clone has a handful of counts. The rearrangement links TRBV6-6 to TRBJ2-3; D might be TRBD2 (7 bases). V lost 0 bases and J 6 bases, leaving 13 bases between the germline ends. The germline V gene encodes CDR1 MNHNY and CDR2 SVGAGI (reference sequence). The CDR3 sequence is 15 residues long. CDR3 in amino acids: CASSYSAEGGDTQYF. In DNA form, the CDR3 reads TGTGCCAGCAGTTACTCTGCAGAGGGGGGGGATACGCAGTATTTT.

This clone was picked up a small number of times. Other nucleotide sequences in the sample specify the same CDR3. This rearrangement joins TRBV29-1 to TRBJ2-7, with 10 bases that match TRBD2. V gave up 8 bases and J gave up 1 base; unmatched junction bases: 5. This CDR3 has 13 residues. Germline-derived CDR1 and CDR2 are SQVTM and ANQGSEA. The CDR3 DNA reads TGCAGCATGCGGACTAGCGGTTCCTACGAGCAGTACTTC. Translation: CSMRTSGSYEQYF.

This chain uses TRBV5-4 with TRBJ2-3; the D gene is possibly TRBD2 (5 bases). The V gene's germline CDR1 is SGHNT and CDR2 YYREEE (reference sequence). The CDR3 has 13 residues. V was pared by 4 bases and J by 4 bases, with 10 bases between. The CDR3 protein is CASSVDLPDTQYF. CDR3 nucleotides: TGTGCCAGCAGCGTGGACTTACCAGATACGCAGTATTTT.

Remarks on this clone: Other DNA sequences of this sample code for an identical CDR3. The V and J genes are TRBV18 and TRBJ1-2, with TRBD1 matching over 7 bases. Trimming cost V 3 bases and J 3 bases; bases outside gene matches: 1. The CDR3 spans 13 residues. The germline CDR1 and CDR2 sequences are KGHSH and LQKENI. The CDR3 nucleotides read TGTGCCAGCTCACCTGGACAGGACTATGGCTACACCTTC. It codes for CASSPGQDYGYTF.

The chain combines TRBV6-1 with TRBJ2-1; D is perhaps TRBD1 (5 bases). The CDR3 loop spans 11 amino acids. Germline loops: CDR1 MNHNS, CDR2 SASEGT. Trimming took off 6 bases at V and 12 bases at J, with 12 bases between the two ends. DNA for the CDR3: TGTGCCAGCAGCCCTATCCAGGGGCAGTTCTTC. This encodes CASSPIQGQFF.

This clone was detected only a few times. The chain has TRBV28 and TRBJ1-5; possible D gene TRBD1, 6 bases. Germline V gives CDR1 MDHEN, CDR2 SYDVKM. V lost 5 bases to trimming and J lost 4 bases, with 12 bases between them. This CDR3 comprises 14 residues. In nucleotides, the CDR3 is TGTGCCAGCAGTACCTTCGACAGGAATCAGCCCCAGCATTTT. This encodes CASSTFDRNQPQHF.

The rearrangement links TRBV2 to TRBJ2-7; a possible D gene is TRBD2 (5 bases). Germline loops: CDR1 SNHLY, CDR2 FYNNEI. The CDR3 runs 12 residues. V dropped 8 bases and J dropped 6 bases, with 14 bases sitting between them. CDR3 nucleotide sequence: TGTGCCAGCTGCCACGGAGGCGGCGAGCAGTACTTC. Protein: CASCHGGGEQYF.

The chain joins TRBV10-3 to TRBJ2-7; 7 nucleotides match TRBD1. From germline, CDR1 is ENHRY and CDR2 SYGVKD. The CDR3 covers 13 residues. J gave up 0 bases and V 10 bases, and 6 bases lay outside the gene matches. The DNA of the CDR3 is TGTGCCACCACGGCAGGGGGCTCCTACGAGCAGTACTTC. Its protein product is CATTAGGSYEQYF.

The chain carries TRBV6-4 and TRBJ2-2; possible D gene TRBD1, 7 bases. This CDR3 is built from 14 residues. The germline CDR1 and CDR2 sequences are MRHNA and SNTAGT. The V gene lost 6 bases and the J gene lost 5 bases, with 13 bases spanning the gap. CDR3 region: CASSAGTVTGELFF. The CDR3 nucleotides read TGTGCCAGCAGCGCGGGGACAGTAACCGGGGAGCTGTTTTTT.

The V call is TRBV7-8, the J call TRBJ2-1; 14 bases line up with TRBD2. The V segment lost 5 bases and the J segment 0 bases; nucleotides outside the gene matches: 0. The CDR3 runs 16 residues. Germline CDR1 is SGHVS and CDR2 is FQNEAQ. This CDR3 reads CASSGTSGSSYNEQFF. CDR3 nucleotide sequence: TGTGCCAGCAGCGGGACTAGCGGGAGCTCCTACAATGAGCAGTTCTTC.

The rearrangement joins TRBV5-1 to TRBJ1-6, with TRBD1 as a possible D gene (6 bases). CDR3 size: 18 residues. Deletions cut 4 bases from V and 7 bases from J, with 24 bases between. From germline, CDR1 is SGHRS and CDR2 YFSETQ. The CDR3 loop is CASSLTSPVTGANSPLHF. For the CDR3, the DNA is TGCGCCAGCAGCCTAACTTCGCCCGTGACAGGTGCAAATTCACCCCTCCACTTT.

The chain uses TRBV5-1 and TRBJ2-1, with 7 nucleotides matching TRBD2. The CDR3 spans 15 residues. The V gene's germline CDR1 is SGHRS and CDR2 YFSETQ. V gave up 0 bases and J gave up 7 bases; unmatched junction bases: 7. CDR3 loop: CASSLEPGLSNEQFF. The CDR3, as DNA: TGCGCCAGCAGCTTGGAACCGGGACTATCAAATGAGCAGTTCTTC. The full variable domain, its missing parts supplied by reference TRBV5-1 and TRBJ2-1, is KAGVTQTPRYLIKTRGQQVTLSCSPISGHRSVSWYQQTPGQGLQFLFEYFSETQRNKGNFPGRFSGRQFSNSRSEMNVSTLELGDSALYLCASSLEPGLSNEQFFGPGTRLTVL.

The chain joins TRBV15 to TRBJ2-1; TRBD2 matches 14 bases. The V and J ends lost 5 bases and 6 bases, in that order; junction bases with no gene match: 3. This CDR3 comprises 15 residues. Germline assignment: CDR1 LNHNV and CDR2 YYDKDF (reference sequence). The CDR3 protein is CATSQGLAGGNEQFF. CDR3 nucleotide sequence: TGTGCCACCAGCCAAGGACTAGCGGGAGGCAATGAGCAGTTCTTC.

The chain is built from TRBV30 and TRBJ2-3; 11 positions agree with TRBD2. Germline V gene sequence: CDR1 GTSNPN, CDR2 SVGIG (reference sequence). After removal of 3 bases from V and 0 bases from J, the junction contained 14 bases not matched to a gene. The CDR3 covers 19 residues. Here the CDR3 DNA reads TGTGCCTGGAGCGCCGGGTGGGCTAGCGGGGGGCCTAGCACAGATACGCAGTATTTT. The encoded protein is CAWSAGWASGGPSTDTQYF.

The chain has TRBV5-1 and TRBJ1-2, with TRBD1 identical over 8 bases. CDR1 SGHRS and CDR2 YFSETQ come from the germline V gene. V lost 2 bases and J lost 4; bases outside the gene matches: 1. The CDR3 is made up of 13 amino acids. The CDR3, as DNA: TGCGCCAGCAGCTTAGACAGGGGCTATGGCTACACCTTC. Protein: CASSLDRGYGYTF.

The gene calls are TRBV27 and TRBJ2-1, with D perhaps matching TRBD1 (5 bases). In germline, CDR1 is MNHEY, CDR2 SMNVEV (reference sequence). The V end was cut by 2 bases, the J end by 2 bases, with 13 bases between. This CDR3 is 16 amino acids long. The CDR3 sequence: CASSLTLGATYNEQFF. The DNA of the CDR3 is TGTGCCAGCAGTTTAACCCTAGGGGCAACCTACAATGAGCAGTTCTTC.

This rearrangement joins TRBV6-6 to TRBJ1-3; TRBD1 matches 9 bases. The CDR3 runs 14 residues. V shed 9 bases, J shed 7 bases, and the junction held 10 bases outside the gene matches. Germline lookup yields CDR1 MNHNY and CDR2 SVGAGI (reference sequence). The CDR3 loop is CASTLTGGSNTIYF. As DNA, the CDR3 is TGTGCCAGTACCCTAACAGGGGGCTCCAACACCATATATTTT.

The J gene is TRBJ1-1, the V gene TRBV5-1, with TRBD1 as a possible D gene (5 bases). The CDR3 has 14 residues. Germline V gene lookup returns CDR1 SGHRS and CDR2 YFSETQ. Trimming shortened V by 1 base and J by 1 base, and 8 bases separated the two germline ends. In DNA form, the CDR3 reads TGCGCCAGCAGCTTGTTGGGGGGGAACACTGAAGCTTTCTTT. As protein: CASSLLGGNTEAFF.

This chain joins TRBV5-1 and TRBJ2-7; tentative D call: TRBD1 (6 bases). The germline CDR1 and CDR2 sequences are SGHRS and YFSETQ. This CDR3 is 15 amino acids long. Trimming removed 0 bases at V and 9 bases at J, with 19 bases between. In nucleotides, the CDR3 is TGCGCCAGCAGCTTGGAGGGACATAGTTACGACCGGCAGTACTTC. Translating gives CASSLEGHSYDRQYF.

The J gene is TRBJ1-2, the V gene TRBV19; possibly TRBD1 for D (6 bases). CDR3 length: 15 residues. V was pared by 5 bases and J by 5 bases, with 18 bases between. The germline V gene encodes CDR1 LNHDA and CDR2 SQIVND (reference sequence). In DNA form, the CDR3 reads TGTGCCAGTAGTCCCTCCGGGACAAGTACGTATGGCTACACCTTC. It encodes CASSPSGTSTYGYTF.

CDR3 DNA sequence: TGTGCCAGCAGCTTAAACACAGTGGTCGGTAATGAAAAACTGTTTTTT. Amino acid sequence: CASSLNTVVGNEKLFF. V and J are TRBV7-9 and TRBJ1-4; D remains unclear. Between the trimmed V and J ends, which lost 2 bases and 4 bases, there was a span of 14 bases. The CDR3 has 16 residues. Germline V gene lookup returns CDR1 SEHNR and CDR2 FQNEAQ (reference sequence).

This clone was recorded once. The chain carries TRBV5-4 and TRBJ1-2; 9 nucleotides agree with TRBD1. Germline values: CDR1 SGHNT, CDR2 YYREEE (reference sequence). This CDR3 spans 17 amino acids. Losses at the gene ends were 3 bases for V and 6 bases for J; bases not matched to a gene: 15. CDR3: CASSSFEMGQGLDGYTF. CDR3 coding DNA: TGTGCCAGCAGCTCCTTCGAAATGGGACAGGGCTTAGATGGCTACACCTTC.

The genes are TRBV11-2 and TRBJ2-6, with D unresolved. CDR3 length: 16 residues. Between the trimmed V and J ends, which lost 1 base and 4 bases, there was a span of 11 bases. CDR1 and CDR2 (germline): SGHAT, FQNNGV. The CDR3 coding sequence is TGTGCCAGCAGCTTAGGACGGGTGGTGGGGGCCAACGTCCTGACTTTC. Translated, it gives CASSLGRVVGANVLTF.

The chain links TRBV9 to TRBJ1-2, with 9 bases aligning to TRBD1. Trimming at V came to 2 bases and at J to 2 bases, leaving 4 bases not matched to a gene. This CDR3 is built from 15 residues. The V gene's germline CDR1 is SGDLS and CDR2 YYNGEE. The CDR3 nucleotides are TGTGCCAGCAGCGTTTCCGGGACAGGGAACTATGGCTACACCTTC. This codes for CASSVSGTGNYGYTF.

This chain connects TRBV30 to TRBJ1-6; the D gene is possibly TRBD1 (5 bases). V was pared by 2 bases and J by 5 bases, with 7 bases between. CDR1 is GTSNPN and CDR2 is SVGIG in the germline V gene (reference sequence). The CDR3 totals 13 residues. The CDR3 region is CAWSPTDNSPLHF. DNA of the CDR3: TGTGCCTGGAGTCCGACAGATAATTCACCCCTCCACTTT.